This TCR beta chain was sequenced for a study of cytomegalovirus exposure and HLA in healthy donors. Between the trimmed V and J ends, which lost 2 bases and 2 bases, there was a span of 13 bases. The CDR3 consists of 16 residues. Germline lookup yields CDR1 KGHSH and CDR2 LQKENI. In the PCR, 60 Vbeta and 13 Jbeta primers were used. Generated by immunoSEQ multiplex PCR, the TCRdb table keeps only in-frame clones and is missing some. This sample yields about 54,000 clones, of which about 84% are seen a single time; approximately 1.3% belongs to the top ten. This chain joins TRBV18 and TRBJ1-3; TRBD1 is a possible D gene (6 bases). The sequencing input was PBMCs. This TCR came from a female donor in good health and CMV-seronegative. CDR3 coding DNA: TGTGCCAGCTCACCATTTCCAGGGGCCCCTGGAAACACCATATATTTT. It specifies CASSPFPGAPGNTIYF.